Only a few counts were recorded for the clone carrying this T cell receptor beta chain. This CDR3 has 15 residues. CDR1 is LGHNA, CDR2 YSLEER, per germline. Trimming cost V 4 bases and J 10 bases, with 19 bases left between them. MiXCR was run by TCRdb on the PCR reads, yielding one entry per CDR3 protein. The data hold under 20,000 distinct CDR3 sequences, with over 40% observed a single time. The sample belongs to a study of tumor-infiltrating lymphocytes in oesophageal squamous cell carcinoma. Sequencing was performed on normal esophageal tissue next to the tumor. The chain recombines TRBV4-3 with TRBJ1-4, with unresolved D. The receptor's source is a male donor with esophageal squamous cell carcinoma. CDR3 region: CASSPRTSGDGKLFF. The CDR3 nucleotides read TGCGCCAGCAGCCCCCGGACCTCCGGGGATGGAAAACTGTTTTTT.